The entry that follows covers one T cell receptor (beta chain) sequence. In germline, CDR1 is SEHNR, CDR2 FQNEAQ (reference sequence). The CDR3 runs to 13 residues. Trimming left V 2 bases short and J 4 bases short, with 8 bases between. The data derive from a study of blood T cell repertoires in COVID-19. Overall study context: Some COVID-19 samples were acute and others convalescent; all came from the United States, Italy and Spain. The cDNA or gDNA used as material had been derived from T cells, B-cell-depleted T cells, or PBMCs.

Here immunoSEQ multiplex PCR was the method, and the copy in TCRdb shows in-frame clones only, minus some. The data show 90,000 to 120,000 clones, more than 70% seen once. Sample: peripheral blood. The sequence was collected from a man aged 45-65 years with active or convalescent COVID-19. J is TRBJ1-1 and V is TRBV7-9, with D tentatively TRBD1 (6 bases). CDR3 region: CASSLRDITEAFF. For the CDR3, the DNA is TGTGCCAGCAGCTTAAGGGACATCACTGAAGCTTTCTTT.